This TCR beta chain came from a study of T-cell memory formation after mild COVID-19. The overall study: TCR clusters were mostly confined to one donor each.

With V trimmed by 3 bases and J by 2 bases, 5 bases remained unmatched. This CDR3 has 16 amino acids. A word on this clonotype: The antigen is undetermined.

TCRdb analysed the 5' RACE reads with MiXCR anew, one entry per CDR3 protein. Of hundreds of thousands of distinct CDR3 sequences in the sample, 20% to 25% were seen once. General study results and limits: Clones contracting across day 15 to 85 had a balanced CD4/CD8 profile; later expanding clones leaned CD4+. Whether second-wave clones peaking at day 37 were SARS-CoV-2 specific went unconfirmed. Mostly located in CM and EM were contracting CD4+ clones, with contracting CD8+ clones located in EMRA.

Sequencing used PBMCs or a T cell subset sorted from them (not recorded which). The chain is built from TRBV12-3 or TRBV12-4 and TRBJ2-1, with 9 bases lining up with TRBD2. The TCR sequence derives from an adult woman who had mild COVID-19 (a few samples of this study predate the infection). Cell type and time point are not known. CDR3: CASSLSSSGAYNEQFF. The CDR3, as DNA: TGTGCCAGCAGTTTGTCCTCTAGCGGGGCCTACAATGAGCAGTTCTTC.